This TCR beta chain emerged from a study of blood T cell repertoires in COVID-19. This clone was detected only a few times. Authors' methods: Reference gene primer amplification in the assay estimated nucleated cell counts. Sequenced by immunoSEQ multiplex PCR; TCRdb stores in-frame clones only, minus some. That table gives V, J and clone size, and the DNA gave D and trimming. Among fewer than 500,000 clones listed, roughly nine tenths were seen once. Allocation to cohorts depended on clinical history reported by the participants. The CDR3 loop spans 12 amino acids. Between the trimmed V and J ends, which lost 6 bases and 3 bases, there was a span of 9 bases.

Sequencing was carried out using PBMCs or T cells enriched from blood (not recorded which). The chain joins TRBV12-3 or TRBV12-4 to TRBJ2-7; perhaps TRBD1 as D (5 bases). The sequence derives from a woman aged 18 to 35 with acute COVID-19. The CDR3 loop reads CASSQGFYEQYF. CDR3 in DNA: TGTGCCAGCAGCCAGGGATTCTACGAGCAGTACTTC.